The entry that follows covers one T cell receptor (beta chain) sequence. Trimming stripped 0 bases from V and 2 bases from J, with 9 bases between. The CDR3 is 15 residues long. Per the germline V gene, CDR1 is SEHNR and CDR2 is FQNEAQ (reference sequence). This sample stems from a study of blood T cell repertoires in COVID-19. Study as a whole: Italy, Spain and the United States were the sources of the convalescent and acute COVID-19 samples. The cDNA or gDNA used as material had been derived from T cells, B-cell-depleted T cells, or PBMCs.

Original analysis: Estimated nucleated cell counts came from reference gene primer amplification. Produced via immunoSEQ multiplex PCR; TCRdb's table is partial and in-frame only. V and J calls plus clone size are reproduced from that table; the DNA served to infer D and trimming. The sample consists of a few hundred thousand clones, around 89% of them appearing once. The sequenced sample consisted of peripheral blood. This receptor was identified in a man in his forties with acute or convalescent COVID-19. The V gene is TRBV7-9, the J gene TRBJ2-3; TRBD2 is a possible D gene (5 bases). CDR3 in DNA: TGTGCCAGCAGCTTAGCGAGCGGAGACACAGATACGCAGTATTTT. Encoded protein: CASSLASGDTDTQYF.